This T cell receptor (beta chain) was retrieved from a study of chemoradiotherapy in HPV16-positive cancers. Sequencing used immunoSEQ multiplex PCR; TCRdb keeps in-frame clones, though not all of them. The sample lists around 15,000 clones; 69% were seen once. Trimming took 3 bases from V and 10 from J; bases not matched to a gene: 8. Germline V gives CDR1 SGHRS, CDR2 YFSETQ. This CDR3 has 15 residues. Sampling took place from a patient who underwent chemoradiotherapy. The chain carries TRBV5-1 and TRBJ1-6, with 9 bases matching TRBD1. The source is a human donor with HPV-associated anogenital cancer. The CDR3 DNA sequence: TGCGCCAGCAGCTATACCACAGGGGGCGCGTCACCCCTCCACTTT. Its translation is CASSYTTGGASPLHF.